The sequence of this T cell receptor beta chain was determined in a study of blood T cell repertoires in COVID-19. Across the whole study: Spain, Italy and the United States supplied samples that represented acute and convalescent COVID-19. PBMCs, B-cell-depleted T cells, or T cells provided the cDNA or gDNA that made up the material.

V gave up 3 bases and J gave up 6 bases, with 14 bases separating them. Germline V gene lookup returns CDR1 LGHDT and CDR2 YNNKEL (reference sequence). CDR3 size: 14 residues. In the source study's methods: Counts of nucleated cells, estimated from reference gene primer amplification, were obtained. Assay: immunoSEQ multiplex PCR; the TCRdb copy retains only in-frame clones and omits some. That table supplies the V and J calls and clone size; D and trimming were determined from the DNA. The sample contains hundreds of thousands of clones, 80% to 90% of which appear only once. The receptor was derived from a middle-aged man with acute or convalescent COVID-19. Sequenced: peripheral blood. The V gene is TRBV3-1 (or the pseudogene TRBV3-2), the J gene TRBJ1-1, with D possibly matching TRBD1 (5 bases). This chain's CDR3 is CASSQVGGVPEAFF. CDR3 in DNA: TGTGCCAGCAGCCAGGTCGGGGGGGTCCCTGAAGCTTTCTTT.